The TCR beta chain under discussion was sequenced for a study of neurological immune-mediated disorders. Findings and limits, study-wide: The most TCR clonal expansion was seen in HTLV-1-associated myelopathy, whereas the least was seen in multiple sclerosis, below the level in healthy controls.

CDR3 length: 14 amino acids. V lost 6 bases and J lost 5, with 14 bases in between. Germline V gene sequence: CDR1 MNHEY, CDR2 SMNVEV (reference sequence). This clonotype has a count of ten or more. Its antigen remains unidentified. TCRdb independently ran MiXCR on the 5' RACE reads; one entry per CDR3 protein. This sample has about 26,000 distinct CDR3 sequences, with 3% to 3.5% found just once. The sequencing sample was made of PBMCs. The sequence derives from a woman aged 25 to 45 with multiple sclerosis. The chain uses TRBV27 and TRBJ2-1, with D unresolved. The CDR3 here is CASRGYSGNNEQFF. The CDR3 DNA sequence: TGTGCCAGCAGAGGATATTCGGGTAACAATGAGCAGTTCTTC.